Given below is one TCR beta chain in context. As yet, its antigen is unknown. A read error may explain this, as a much larger clone is one base away. Distinct nucleotide sequences in the sample also encode this CDR3. Germline trimming cut 4 bases from V and 2 bases from J; bases unmatched to any gene: 1. Germline assignment: CDR1 SNHLY and CDR2 FYNNEI. The CDR3 sequence is 13 residues long. Using immunoSEQ multiplex PCR, the repertoire was profiled, and TCRdb retains in-frame clones only, with some absent. The sample yields 780,000 or so clones, 72% seen once. These data originate in a study of shared clonotypes between healthy human individuals. Findings and caveats of the study: Across a handful of donors, naive CD4 shared roughly 5%, naive CD8 3.5% to 4%, memory CD4 roughly 2.1%, memory CD8 under 0.5%.

The chain employs TRBV2 and TRBJ1-1; 7 bases fit TRBD1. The source of this sequence is a woman in her twenties or thirties in good health. Sequencing input: memory CD4+ T cells sorted from blood. The subset was: CD45RA-negative fraction. Here the CDR3 reads CASSGDSNTEAFF. The CDR3, as DNA: TGTGCCAGCAGTGGGGACAGCAACACTGAAGCTTTCTTT.